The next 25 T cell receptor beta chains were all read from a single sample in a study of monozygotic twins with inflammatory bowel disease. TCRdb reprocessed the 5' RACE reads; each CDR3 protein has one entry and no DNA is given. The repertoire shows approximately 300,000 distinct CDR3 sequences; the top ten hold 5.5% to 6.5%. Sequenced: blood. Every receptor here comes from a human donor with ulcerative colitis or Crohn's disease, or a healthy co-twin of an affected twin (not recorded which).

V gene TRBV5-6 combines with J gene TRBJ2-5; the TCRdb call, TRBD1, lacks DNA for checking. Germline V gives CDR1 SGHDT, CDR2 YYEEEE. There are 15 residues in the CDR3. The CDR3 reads CASGASGTGEETQYF.

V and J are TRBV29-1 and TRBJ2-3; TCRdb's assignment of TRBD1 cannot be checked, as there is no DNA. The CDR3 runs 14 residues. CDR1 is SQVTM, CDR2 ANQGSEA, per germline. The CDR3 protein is CSVEGWGSTDTQYF.

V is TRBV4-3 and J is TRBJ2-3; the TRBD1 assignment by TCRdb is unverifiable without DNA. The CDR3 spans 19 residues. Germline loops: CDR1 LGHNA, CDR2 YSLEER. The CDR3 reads CASSQDRGGTHPSTDTQYF.

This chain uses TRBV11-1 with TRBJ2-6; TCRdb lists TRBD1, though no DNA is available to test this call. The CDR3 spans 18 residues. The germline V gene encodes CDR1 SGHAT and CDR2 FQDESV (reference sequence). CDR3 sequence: CASSSGTGRGVRANVLTF. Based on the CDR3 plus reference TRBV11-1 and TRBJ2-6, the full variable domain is EAEVAQSPRYKITEKSQAVAFWCDPISGHATLYWYRQILGQGPELLVQFQDESVVDDSQLPKDRFSAERLKGVDSTLKIQPAELGDSAMYLCASSSGTGRGVRANVLTFGAGSRLTVL.

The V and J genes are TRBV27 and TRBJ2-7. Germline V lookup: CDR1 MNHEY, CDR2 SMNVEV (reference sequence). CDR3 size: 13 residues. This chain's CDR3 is CASSRLERNEQYF.

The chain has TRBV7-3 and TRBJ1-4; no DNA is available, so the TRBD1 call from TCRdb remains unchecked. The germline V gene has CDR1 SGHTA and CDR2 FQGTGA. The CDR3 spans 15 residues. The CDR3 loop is CASRSSGTGGEKLFF.

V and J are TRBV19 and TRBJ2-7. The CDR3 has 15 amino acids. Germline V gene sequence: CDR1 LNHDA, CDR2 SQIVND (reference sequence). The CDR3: CASSMWFGKTNEQYF.

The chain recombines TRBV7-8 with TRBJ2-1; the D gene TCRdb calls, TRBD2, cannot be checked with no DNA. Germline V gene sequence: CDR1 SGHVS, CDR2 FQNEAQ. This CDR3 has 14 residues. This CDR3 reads CASSLDGTKSKQFF.

The CDR3 here is CASSRRAGSADTQYF. This sequence joins TRBV4-3 and TRBJ2-3; without DNA, the TCRdb call of TRBD2 cannot be checked. Germline CDR1 reads LGHNA; CDR2 reads YSLEER. This CDR3 spans 15 amino acids.

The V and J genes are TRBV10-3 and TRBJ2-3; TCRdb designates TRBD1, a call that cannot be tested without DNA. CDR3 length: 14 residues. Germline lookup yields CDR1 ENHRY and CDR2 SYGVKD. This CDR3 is CAIKPGLGPDTLYF.

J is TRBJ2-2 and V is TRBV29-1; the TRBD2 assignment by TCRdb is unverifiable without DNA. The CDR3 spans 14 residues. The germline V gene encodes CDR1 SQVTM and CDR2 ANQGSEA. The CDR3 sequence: CSVRGLGNTGELFF.

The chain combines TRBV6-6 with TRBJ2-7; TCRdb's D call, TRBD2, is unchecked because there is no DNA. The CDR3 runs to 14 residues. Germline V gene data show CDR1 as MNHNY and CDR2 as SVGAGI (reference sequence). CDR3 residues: CASEEAGLFPEQYF.

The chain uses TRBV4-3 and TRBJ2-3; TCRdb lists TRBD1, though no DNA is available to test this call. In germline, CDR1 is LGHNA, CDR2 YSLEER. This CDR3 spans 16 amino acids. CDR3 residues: CASSRGRPSLMDTQYF.

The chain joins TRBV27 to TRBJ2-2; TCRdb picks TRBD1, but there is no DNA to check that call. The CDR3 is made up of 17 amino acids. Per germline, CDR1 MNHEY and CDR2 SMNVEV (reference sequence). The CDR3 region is CASSSVWDPARAGELFF.

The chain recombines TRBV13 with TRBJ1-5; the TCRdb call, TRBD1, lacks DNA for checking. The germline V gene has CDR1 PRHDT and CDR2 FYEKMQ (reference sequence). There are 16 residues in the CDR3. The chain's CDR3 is CASSRRQGAFNQPQHF.

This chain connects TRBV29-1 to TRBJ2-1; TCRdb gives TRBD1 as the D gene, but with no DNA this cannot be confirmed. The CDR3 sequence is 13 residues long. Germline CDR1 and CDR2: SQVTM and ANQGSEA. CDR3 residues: CSLGTASYNEQFF.

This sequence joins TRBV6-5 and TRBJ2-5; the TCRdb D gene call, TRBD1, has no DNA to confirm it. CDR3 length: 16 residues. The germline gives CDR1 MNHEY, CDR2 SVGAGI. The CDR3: CASSYRVARMWETQYF.

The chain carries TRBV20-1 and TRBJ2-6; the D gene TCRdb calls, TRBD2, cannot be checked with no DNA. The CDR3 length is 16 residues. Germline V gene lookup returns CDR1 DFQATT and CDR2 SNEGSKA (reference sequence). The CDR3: CSARTSGSSGANVLTF.

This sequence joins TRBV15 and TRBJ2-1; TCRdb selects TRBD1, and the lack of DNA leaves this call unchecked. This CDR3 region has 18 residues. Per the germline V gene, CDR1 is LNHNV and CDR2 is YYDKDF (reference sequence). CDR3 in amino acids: CATSRTPSGTVSYNEQFF.

The CDR3 sequence is CASNLNRESNQPQHF. The gene calls are TRBV6-1 and TRBJ1-5; TCRdb indicates TRBD1, and absent DNA this call remains unverified. CDR1 is MNHNS, CDR2 SASEGT, per germline. The CDR3 extends over 15 amino acids.

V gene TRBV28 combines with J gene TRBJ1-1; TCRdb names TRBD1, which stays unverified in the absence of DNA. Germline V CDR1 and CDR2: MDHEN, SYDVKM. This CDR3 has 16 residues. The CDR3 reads CASSSSHRAGNTEAFF.

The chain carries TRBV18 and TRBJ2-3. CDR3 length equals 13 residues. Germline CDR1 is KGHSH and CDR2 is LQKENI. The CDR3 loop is CASSPAMADTQYF.

CDR3 residues: CASTGTGQHSNQPQHF. This sequence joins TRBV28 and TRBJ1-5; TCRdb outputs TRBD1, but without DNA this stays unchecked. Per the germline V gene, CDR1 is MDHEN and CDR2 is SYDVKM. CDR3 length equals 16 residues.

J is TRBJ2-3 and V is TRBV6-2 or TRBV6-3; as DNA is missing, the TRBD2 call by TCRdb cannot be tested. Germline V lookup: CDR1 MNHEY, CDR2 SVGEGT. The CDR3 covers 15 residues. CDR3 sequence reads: CASKPLDLSTDTQYF.

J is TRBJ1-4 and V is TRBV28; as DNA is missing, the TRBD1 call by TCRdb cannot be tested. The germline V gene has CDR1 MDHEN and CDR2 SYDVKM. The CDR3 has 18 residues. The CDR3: CASSLPGGVRLTNEKLFF.